A single sample gave rise to the 24 T cell receptor beta chains below, sequenced in a study of blood T cell repertoires in COVID-19 (dated by TCRdb to 2019 to 2021). The library was produced with the immunoSEQ multiplex PCR assay. This is the immuneACCESS table as TCRdb keeps it, with only in-frame sequences that have V and J called. A part of the clones is gone; compared with another copy, unresolved V genes explain less than half, and the rest is unexplained. The sample has around 290,000 clones on record, about nine tenths of them singletons. The leading ten clones occupy around 1.1% of the sample. Sequenced: PBMCs or T cells enriched from blood (not recorded which). Every receptor here comes from a woman aged 30 to 39 who had recovered from COVID-19.

CDR3 sequence: CASSLSSGSQQYF. The CDR3 DNA sequence: TGTGCCAGCTCGCTATCTAGCGGGAGCCAGCAGTACTTC. The chain links TRBV18 to TRBJ2-7; 10 bases fit TRBD2. V trimming: 6 bases; J trimming: 8 bases; junction bases outside the gene matches: 7. Germline CDR1 reads KGHSH; CDR2 reads LQKENI. The CDR3 covers 13 residues.

Concerning this clone itself: Other DNA sequences in the same sample also yield this CDR3. The rearrangement links TRBV27 to TRBJ2-7; unclear D gene. Looked up from germline, CDR1 is MNHEY and CDR2 is SMNVEV (reference sequence). The CDR3 runs 13 residues. The V end was cut by 3 bases, the J end by 0 bases, with 6 bases between. The CDR3 region has the DNA TGTGCCAGCAGTTTCTCCAGCTCCTACGAGCAGTACTTC. This gives the protein CASSFSSSYEQYF.

This clone has more than one count but fewer than ten. The CDR3, as DNA: TGCGCCAGCAGCCAAGAACTAGCGGGAGAAGGCGGGGAGCTGTTTTTT. Its protein product is CASSQELAGEGGELFF. J is TRBJ2-2 and V is TRBV4-3, with 11 positions matching TRBD2. This CDR3 has 16 residues. With V trimmed by 0 bases and J by 7 bases, 4 bases remained unmatched. Germline V gene sequence: CDR1 LGHNA, CDR2 YSLEER.

V is TRBV9 and J is TRBJ2-2; D call uncertain. Germline CDR1 is SGDLS and CDR2 is YYNGEE. Trimming removed 4 bases from V and 2 bases from J, with 9 bases in between. The CDR3 runs to 14 residues. For the CDR3, the DNA is TGTGCCAGCAGCCCGACTGGAAACACCGGGGAGCTGTTTTTT. It translates to CASSPTGNTGELFF.

This clone was seen a few times. The gene calls are TRBV7-2 and TRBJ1-1; 8 nucleotides align to TRBD1. The CDR3 contains 14 residues. Germline V CDR1 and CDR2: SGHTA, FQGNSA. V shed 7 bases, J shed 1 base, and the junction held 5 bases outside the gene matches. This chain's CDR3 is CASTPDRGNTEAFF. CDR3 in DNA: TGTGCCAGCACCCCTGACAGGGGGAACACTGAAGCTTTCTTT.

The rearrangement uses TRBV14 and TRBJ2-3; perhaps TRBD2 as D (6 bases). V was pared by 2 bases and J by 1 base, with 10 bases between. Germline V gene sequence: CDR1 SGHDN, CDR2 FVKESK. The CDR3 runs to 15 residues. CDR3 sequence: CASSQPLARTDTQYF. In DNA, the CDR3 is TGTGCCAGCAGCCAACCTCTAGCGCGCACAGATACGCAGTATTTT.

The rearrangement links TRBV27 to TRBJ2-7, with 8 bases that match TRBD2. Germline loops: CDR1 MNHEY, CDR2 SMNVEV (reference sequence). The V gene end was trimmed by 2 bases and the J gene end by 3 bases; junction bases not matched to a gene: 9. The CDR3 is made up of 16 amino acids. The CDR3 loop reads CASSLRGGRSYYEQYF. The DNA of the CDR3 is TGTGCCAGCAGTTTAAGGGGCGGGAGGTCCTACTACGAGCAGTACTTC.

The chain couples TRBV3-1 (or the pseudogene TRBV3-2) to TRBJ1-4, with D unclear. The CDR3 loop spans 12 amino acids. The germline V gene has CDR1 LGHDT and CDR2 YNNKEL (reference sequence). V lost 1 base, J lost 8 bases, and 5 bases lay in between. For the CDR3, the DNA is TGTGCCAGCAGCCAAGTCGGGGAAAAACTGTTTTTT. It specifies CASSQVGEKLFF.

The V gene is TRBV30, the J gene TRBJ1-1; D perhaps matches TRBD1 (5 bases). Trimming took 2 bases from V and 10 from J, leaving 20 bases between them. Germline values: CDR1 GTSNPN, CDR2 SVGIG (reference sequence). This CDR3 is built from 14 residues. The CDR3 loop is CAWSPPPRGLGAFF. The CDR3 region has the DNA TGTGCCTGGAGTCCCCCGCCGAGGGGACTCGGAGCTTTCTTT.

This chain links TRBV15 with TRBJ1-1; 8 bases are a match to TRBD1. Germline CDR1 LNHNV, CDR2 YYDKDF (reference sequence). V lost 0 bases to trimming and J lost 7 bases; unmatched junction nucleotides: 13. The CDR3 has 17 residues. The CDR3 bases are TGTGCCACCAGCAGAGATCTAACAGGGGGGGCTTCTCTTGAAGCTTTCTTT. This encodes CATSRDLTGGASLEAFF.

A single count supports this clone. The chain combines TRBV21-1 with TRBJ2-6; the tabulated D call, TRBD2, remains unverified against the DNA. TRBV21-1 counts as a pseudogene. The CDR3 has 16 residues. This CDR3 is CASSKVAASGANVLTF. CDR3 DNA: TGTGCCAGCAGCAAAGTCGCGGCCTCTGGGGCCAACGTCCTGACTTTC.

J is TRBJ1-5 and V is TRBV7-9; TRBD1 matches 7 bases. Per the germline V gene, CDR1 is SEHNR and CDR2 is FQNEAQ (reference sequence). The CDR3 is 17 amino acids. J lost 3 bases, V lost 3 bases, and 11 bases had no gene match. The CDR3 nucleotides read TGTGCCAGCAGCTTCTGGACAGGTTCGGGGAACAATCAGCCCCAGCATTTT. Protein: CASSFWTGSGNNQPQHF.

This chain connects TRBV30 to TRBJ2-7; 7 nucleotides align to TRBD2. Germline-derived CDR1 and CDR2 are GTSNPN and SVGIG (reference sequence). The length of the CDR3 is 15 residues. The V and J ends lost 3 bases and 3 bases, in that order; junction bases with no gene match: 11. The CDR3 DNA follows: TGTGCCTGGAGGGGCGATGCGGGAGTCTTCTACGAGCAGTACTTC. It encodes CAWRGDAGVFYEQYF.

The CDR3 sequence: CASSLRLAGEQYF. As DNA, the CDR3 is TGTGCCAGCAGCTTGAGGCTAGCTGGCGAGCAGTACTTC. The rearrangement links TRBV5-4 to TRBJ2-7; perhaps TRBD2 as D (5 bases). Looked up from germline, CDR1 is SGHNT and CDR2 is YYREEE (reference sequence). There are 13 residues in the CDR3. V lost 1 base, J lost 6 bases, and 11 bases lay in between.

The CDR3 here is CASSVGQVGTEAFF. CDR3 DNA: TGTGCCAGCAGCGTAGGTCAGGTGGGCACTGAAGCTTTCTTT. The chain combines TRBV9 with TRBJ1-1; no reliable D call. The V gene lost 0 bases and the J gene lost 4 bases, with 10 bases spanning the gap. The CDR3 extends over 14 amino acids. From germline, CDR1 is SGDLS and CDR2 YYNGEE.

The chain joins TRBV5-1 to TRBJ2-7; 11 nucleotides align to TRBD1. Losses at the gene ends were 3 bases for V and 2 bases for J; bases not matched to a gene: 13. The CDR3 is made up of 18 amino acids. Germline V gene lookup returns CDR1 SGHRS and CDR2 YFSETQ. The CDR3 DNA follows: TGCGCCAGCAGCTCACCGGGACAGGGGGGTGAAAACGCCTACGAGCAGTACTTC. Translated, it gives CASSSPGQGGENAYEQYF.

The CDR3 is CASSFWIGHPGLAGDTGELFF. In DNA form, the CDR3 reads TGTGCCAGCAGTTTCTGGATTGGACATCCTGGACTAGCGGGAGACACCGGGGAGCTGTTTTTT. The chain employs TRBV28 and TRBJ2-2; 13 bases are a match to TRBD2. Germline CDR1 reads MDHEN; CDR2 reads SYDVKM. This CDR3 region has 21 residues. J lost 3 bases, V lost 3 bases, and 16 bases had no gene match.

The rearrangement joins TRBV6-4 to TRBJ2-1, with 7 bases matching TRBD1. The CDR3 is 14 amino acids. Looked up from germline, CDR1 is MRHNA and CDR2 is SNTAGT. V lost 3 bases, J lost 6 bases, and 5 bases stayed unmatched. The CDR3 protein is CASSDSPGGNEQFF. The DNA for the CDR3 is TGTGCCAGCAGTGATTCCCCAGGGGGCAATGAGCAGTTCTTC.

The V and J genes are TRBV11-2 and TRBJ1-1, with D perhaps matching TRBD1 (5 bases). The CDR3 extends over 14 amino acids. V lost 6 bases and J lost 4, with 15 bases in between. The V gene's germline CDR1 is SGHAT and CDR2 FQNNGV. This chain's CDR3 is CASSYSGSPTEAFF. The DNA of the CDR3 is TGTGCCAGCAGTTATTCAGGGTCTCCCACTGAAGCTTTCTTT. The full variable domain, rest sourced from reference TRBV11-2 and TRBJ1-1, is EAGVAQSPRYKIIEKRQSVAFWCNPISGHATLYWYQQILGQGPKLLIQFQNNGVVDDSQLPKDRFSAERLKGVDSTLKIQPAKLEDSAVYLCASSYSGSPTEAFFGQGTRLTVV.

This chain connects TRBV7-2 to TRBJ2-7, with TRBD1 as a possible D gene (6 bases). This CDR3 contains 14 residues. Trimming left V 4 bases short and J 1 base short, with 11 bases between. Germline V gene sequence: CDR1 SGHTA, CDR2 FQGNSA. CDR3 protein: CASSSRQASYEQYF. The CDR3 coding sequence is TGTGCCAGCAGCTCGAGACAGGCTTCCTACGAGCAGTACTTC.

The chain uses TRBV27 and TRBJ2-2, with a possible D match to TRBD2 (6 bases). Trimming shortened V by 1 base and J by 5 bases, and 14 bases separated the two germline ends. From germline, CDR1 is MNHEY and CDR2 SMNVEV (reference sequence). There are 16 residues in the CDR3. The CDR3 here is CASSLLGGVYTGELFF. Written as DNA, the CDR3 is TGTGCCAGCAGTTTATTGGGGGGAGTATATACCGGGGAGCTGTTTTTT.

The chain uses TRBV5-1 and TRBJ2-5; 9 bases agree with TRBD2. In germline, CDR1 is SGHRS, CDR2 YFSETQ. Germline trimming cut 0 bases from V and 5 bases from J; bases unmatched to any gene: 14. This CDR3 region has 18 residues. Here the CDR3 DNA reads TGCGCCAGCAGCTTGGATAGTCTAGCGGGGTTAAGGGGGGAGACCCAGTACTTC. Protein product: CASSLDSLAGLRGETQYF.

V and J are TRBV19 and TRBJ2-1, with 9 bases aligning to TRBD1. The V segment lost 6 bases and the J segment 5 bases; nucleotides outside the gene matches: 8. The germline V gene has CDR1 LNHDA and CDR2 SQIVND (reference sequence). This CDR3 is 15 amino acids long. In nucleotides, the CDR3 is TGTGCCAGTAGGGACAGGGGATTAGGAGACAATGAGCAGTTCTTC. This translates into CASRDRGLGDNEQFF.

In this sample, this clone turned up once. V is TRBV5-6 and J is TRBJ2-1; TRBD1 is a possible D gene (6 bases). The germline gives CDR1 SGHDT, CDR2 YYEEEE. V lost 6 bases to trimming and J lost 5 bases, with 18 bases between them. The CDR3 covers 15 residues. The CDR3 DNA reads TGTGCCAGCATCAATGGCAGGGGCCCTCACAATGAGCAGTTCTTC. It translates to CASINGRGPHNEQFF.